This T cell receptor (beta chain) came from a study of siplizumab effects on memory and regulatory T cells. The study's findings and limits: Mean Treg-derived proportions of mappable alloreactive CD4+ clones were 55% to 75% for siplizumab and 26.9% for controls. Siplizumab led to significantly less abundant alloreactive sequences that could be traced back to unstimulated CD4+ memory cells. Unstimulated subsets contained matches for only a minor fraction of alloreactive clones.

Some 9.4 x 10^4 TCR templates per sample were sequenced. The data were produced by immunoSEQ multiplex PCR, yet TCRdb's version contains in-frame clones alone and is incomplete. The table includes 65,000 to 90,000 clones, 90% to 95% detected once. Note on this clone: Its antigen is undetermined.

Source material: CD8+ T cells sorted from blood. This receptor was identified in a human donor in good health.

CDR3 DNA: TGTGCCATCAGTGGCGTTGCGGGGGGCGGAACAGATACGCAGTATTTT. Translated: CAISGVAGGGTDTQYF. J is TRBJ2-3 and V is TRBV10-3; TRBD2 aligns across 8 bases. CDR1 is ENHRY and CDR2 is SYGVKD in the germline V gene. Germline trimming cut 4 bases from V and 3 bases from J; bases unmatched to any gene: 9. The CDR3 extends over 16 amino acids.